This T cell receptor beta chain comes out of a study of metastatic and nonmetastatic thyroid tumors. In the study overall: Repertoire comparison spanned blood and tumor or nodule tissue of malignant and benign thyroid patients. Study results and limitations: Significantly higher TCR beta diversity was reportedly seen in malignant thyroid tumors than benign nodules, in blood and tumor.

In this sample, this clone turned up many times. Its antigen is not known. Original data processing: What underpinned the distant-metastasis classifier for papillary thyroid cancer was the set of CDR3 differences across clinicopathological groups. TCRdb re-processed the PCR reads through MiXCR. These V and J calls are TCRdb output, not the study's own analysis. The sample lists about 90,000 clones; 8.6% were seen once. Looked up from germline, CDR1 is SQVTM and CDR2 is ANQGSEA. Trimming took 7 bases from V and 5 from J, leaving 17 bases between them. The CDR3 is 14 residues long. Not a single patient had been given any form of treatment at any point before undergoing thyroid surgery.

The sequencing sample was made of blood. The source of this sequence is a female donor with papillary thyroid cancer or a benign thyroid nodule (not recorded which). Some clones in this sample may be carry-over from other donors' samples. This chain joins TRBV29-1 and TRBJ1-4, with a possible D match to TRBD1 (6 bases). The CDR3 DNA reads TGCAGCGCCACCCGGGGGGCGTCGAATGAAAAACTGTTTTTT. Translating it yields CSATRGASNEKLFF. The full variable domain, its missing parts supplied by reference TRBV29-1 and TRBJ1-4, is SAVISQKPSRDICQRGTSLTIQCQVDSQVTMMFWYRQQPGQSLTLIATANQGSEATYESGFVIDKFPISRPNLTFSTLTVSNMSPEDSSIYLCSATRGASNEKLFFGSGTQLSVL.